The present TCR beta chain was sequenced within a study of CD8+ T cells in alopecia areata. The sequencing template was cDNA reverse transcribed from extracted RNA. Clones were sequenced by immunoSEQ multiplex PCR, and TCRdb holds only the in-frame ones, with some missing. Seen here are approximately 110,000 clones, around 50% observed once, and the top ten hold roughly an eighth. The length of the CDR3 is 11 residues. Germline loops: CDR1 GTSNPN, CDR2 SVGIG (reference sequence). With 1 base removed from V and 10 bases from J, the gap between germline ends came to 9 bases. Treatment meaning: oral pan-JAK inhibitor, 5-10 mg twice daily.

The chain uses TRBV30 and TRBJ2-3; D remains ambiguous. This TCR came from a human donor with alopecia areata. This sample comprised CD8+ T cells sorted from blood, obtained at week 24, from a patient treated with tofacitinib. CDR3 residues: CAWSGSGPQYF. The CDR3 nucleotides read TGTGCCTGGAGTGGTTCTGGTCCGCAGTATTTT.